This T cell receptor (beta chain) stems from a study of blood T cell repertoires in COVID-19. Study context: The United States, Italy and Spain were the sources of the acute and convalescent COVID-19 samples.

Clones were read by immunoSEQ multiplex PCR, and TCRdb kept only the in-frame ones, dropping some. There are some 96,000 clones in the sample; about 80% occur only once, and 9% to 13% lies in the top ten. With 6 bases removed from V and 1 base from J, the gap between germline ends came to 9 bases. Germline assignment: CDR1 MNHEY and CDR2 SVGAGI. The length of the CDR3 is 13 residues. The receptor's source is a woman between 65 and 79 years old with acute or convalescent COVID-19. The genes are TRBV6-5 and TRBJ1-1, with a weak D call TRBD1 (6 bases). The sequenced sample consisted of peripheral blood. CDR3 DNA sequence: TGTGCCAGCAGGCACAGGGAGAACACTGAAGCTTTCTTT. It codes for CASRHRENTEAFF.